The 14 T cell receptor beta chains reported below all come from one sample, sequenced in a study of blood T cell repertoires in COVID-19. Sequenced by immunoSEQ multiplex PCR; TCRdb stores in-frame clones only, minus some. Among 150,000 or so clones listed, around nine tenths were seen once. Sequencing was carried out using peripheral blood. The source is a woman between 70 and 85 years old with COVID-19, enrolled during active disease.

Points on this clone: Additional DNA sequences in this sample encode the identical CDR3. The V gene is TRBV18, the J gene TRBJ1-4, with D possibly being TRBD1 (6 bases). Deletions cut 3 bases from V and 4 bases from J, with 9 bases between. The CDR3 has 14 amino acids. Germline V gene lookup returns CDR1 KGHSH and CDR2 LQKENI. The CDR3: CASSPRGSNEKLFF. CDR3 DNA: TGTGCCAGCTCACCCAGGGGCAGTAATGAAAAACTGTTTTTT. The entire variable domain, with the rest obtained from reference TRBV18 and TRBJ1-4, is as follows: NAGVMQNPRHLVRRRGQEARLRCSPMKGHSHVYWYRQLPEEGLKFMVYLQKENIIDESGMPKERFSAEFPKEGPSILRIQQVVRGDSAAYFCASSPRGSNEKLFFGSGTQLSVL.

The chain links TRBV7-8 to TRBJ1-6; D is possibly TRBD1 (5 bases). V gave up 2 bases and J gave up 8 bases, with 13 bases separating them. Germline CDR1 is SGHVS and CDR2 is FQNEAQ. CDR3 size: 15 residues. Here the CDR3 reads CASSLSQGLDSPLHF. The CDR3 DNA reads as TGTGCCAGCAGCTTATCTCAGGGTCTTGATTCACCCCTCCACTTT.

The genes are TRBV5-1 and TRBJ1-6, with 9 bases matching TRBD1. The germline CDR1 and CDR2 sequences are SGHRS and YFSETQ. The CDR3 has 19 residues. J gave up 0 bases and V 0 bases, and 7 bases lay outside the gene matches. CDR3: CASSLGQGTGSSYNSPLHF. The CDR3 nucleotides read TGCGCCAGCAGCTTGGGGCAGGGGACAGGGAGCTCCTATAATTCACCCCTCCACTTT.

The genes are TRBV6-2 or TRBV6-3 and TRBJ2-1; 8 bases map to TRBD2. Germline V gives CDR1 MNHEY, CDR2 SVGEGT. The CDR3 runs to 17 residues. J was trimmed by 6 bases and V by 6 bases; bases with no gene match: 16. CDR3 residues: CASSPTLAAKISNEQFF. The CDR3 region has the DNA TGTGCCAGCAGCCCGACACTAGCGGCTAAAATTAGCAATGAGCAGTTCTTC.

A remark on this clone: Germline and junction disagree at one end, which may indicate a read error. This chain uses TRBV28 with TRBJ1-2, with D perhaps TRBD1 (5 bases). There are 18 residues in the CDR3. Germline V lookup: CDR1 MDHEN, CDR2 SYDVKM. CDR3 nucleotide sequence: TGTGCCAGTAGTTCCGGGGGGGTGCATGAGCGGCCCGGTATAGGCTACACCTTC. It yields the protein CASSSGGVHERPGIGYTF.

This chain links TRBV9 with TRBJ2-3; 11 bases are a match to TRBD2. The CDR3 totals 16 residues. Germline CDR1 is SGDLS and CDR2 is YYNGEE. Germline trimming cut 3 bases from V and 4 bases from J; bases unmatched to any gene: 7. The CDR3 bases are TGTGCCAGCAGCGGCCGTAGCGGGGGGGCATCAGATACGCAGTATTTT. This codes for CASSGRSGGASDTQYF.

V is TRBV20-1 and J is TRBJ2-3; TRBD1 aligns across 9 bases. The V gene end was trimmed by 3 bases and the J gene end by 5 bases; junction bases not matched to a gene: 6. This CDR3 is 14 amino acids long. CDR1 is DFQATT and CDR2 is SNEGSKA in the germline V gene (reference sequence). As DNA, the CDR3 is TGCAGTGCTAGTACAGGGGGCAGGGGAGATACGCAGTATTTT. It encodes CSASTGGRGDTQYF.

The rearrangement uses TRBV11-2 and TRBJ1-2; weak D call: TRBD1 (6 bases). Between the trimmed V and J ends, which lost 4 bases and 3 bases, there was a span of 15 bases. CDR1 is SGHAT and CDR2 is FQNNGV in the germline V gene. The CDR3 spans 15 residues. The CDR3 reads CASSSHRVADYGYTF. The CDR3 DNA is TGTGCCAGCAGCTCTCACAGGGTAGCAGACTATGGCTACACCTTC.

This clone occurred once. At one of its ends the junction is not consistent with the germline gene, which may arise from a read error. J is TRBJ2-2 and V is TRBV7-9, with D possibly being TRBD2 (5 bases). CDR1 is SEHNR, CDR2 FQNEAQ, per germline (reference sequence). The CDR3 extends over 16 amino acids. The CDR3 loop reads CASSLGTGANTGELFF. DNA of the CDR3: TGCGCCAGCAGCTTAGGCACCGGGGCGAACACCGGGGAGCTGTTTTTT. Looking up the rest from reference TRBV7-9 and TRBJ2-2 gives the full variable domain: DTGVSQNPRHKITKRGQNVTFRCDPISEHNRLYWYRQTLGQGPEFLTYFQNEAQLEKSRLLSDRFSAERPKGSFSTLEIQRTEQGDSAMYLCASSLGTGANTGELFFGEGSRLTVL.

The chain combines TRBV6-5 with TRBJ2-1; TRBD2 matches at 9 bases. The CDR3 is made up of 13 amino acids. J was trimmed by 6 bases and V by 8 bases; bases with no gene match: 5. The germline gives CDR1 MNHEY, CDR2 SVGAGI. For the CDR3, the DNA is TGTGCCAGCGAGGGACTAGCCGGCAATGAGCAGTTCTTC. It is translated as CASEGLAGNEQFF.

V and J are TRBV5-1 and TRBJ1-2; weak D call: TRBD1 (5 bases). The germline CDR1 and CDR2 sequences are SGHRS and YFSETQ. The CDR3 runs to 14 residues. Trimming took 0 bases from V and 6 from J, leaving 12 bases between them. The CDR3 DNA reads TGCGCCAGCAGCTTGGGCGACAGAAGTGATGGCTACACCTTC. Amino acid sequence: CASSLGDRSDGYTF.

V is TRBV3-1 (or the pseudogene TRBV3-2) and J is TRBJ2-1; TRBD1 might be the D (6 bases). Between the trimmed V and J ends, which lost 4 bases and 0 bases, there was a span of 16 bases. The length of the CDR3 is 17 residues. Germline CDR1 and CDR2: LGHDT and YNNKEL (reference sequence). For the CDR3, the DNA is TGTGCCAGCAGCCCCGGACAGTCTAAGCCCTCCTACAATGAGCAGTTCTTC. Residues: CASSPGQSKPSYNEQFF.

J is TRBJ2-4 and V is TRBV2; weak D call: TRBD2 (6 bases). The germline V gene encodes CDR1 SNHLY and CDR2 FYNNEI. The CDR3 consists of 16 residues. Trimming took 3 bases from V and 0 from J, leaving 12 bases between them. The CDR3 loop reads CASSEIGGLAKNIQYF. For the CDR3, the DNA is TGTGCCAGCAGTGAGATTGGGGGGTTAGCCAAAAACATTCAGTACTTC. Full variable domain (missing parts from reference TRBV2 and TRBJ2-4): EPEVTQTPSHQVTQMGQEVILRCVPISNHLYFYWYRQILGQKVEFLVSFYNNEISEKSEIFDDQFSVERPDGSNFTLKIRSTKLEDSAMYFCASSEIGGLAKNIQYFGAGTRLSVL.

This chain links TRBV2 with TRBJ1-2; D is ambiguous. The germline V gene encodes CDR1 SNHLY and CDR2 FYNNEI. There are 14 residues in the CDR3. Trimming removed 7 bases from V and 0 bases from J, with 12 bases in between. As DNA, the CDR3 is TGTGCCAGCACGATTCTTCGGGCTAACTATGGCTACACCTTC. Amino acids: CASTILRANYGYTF.